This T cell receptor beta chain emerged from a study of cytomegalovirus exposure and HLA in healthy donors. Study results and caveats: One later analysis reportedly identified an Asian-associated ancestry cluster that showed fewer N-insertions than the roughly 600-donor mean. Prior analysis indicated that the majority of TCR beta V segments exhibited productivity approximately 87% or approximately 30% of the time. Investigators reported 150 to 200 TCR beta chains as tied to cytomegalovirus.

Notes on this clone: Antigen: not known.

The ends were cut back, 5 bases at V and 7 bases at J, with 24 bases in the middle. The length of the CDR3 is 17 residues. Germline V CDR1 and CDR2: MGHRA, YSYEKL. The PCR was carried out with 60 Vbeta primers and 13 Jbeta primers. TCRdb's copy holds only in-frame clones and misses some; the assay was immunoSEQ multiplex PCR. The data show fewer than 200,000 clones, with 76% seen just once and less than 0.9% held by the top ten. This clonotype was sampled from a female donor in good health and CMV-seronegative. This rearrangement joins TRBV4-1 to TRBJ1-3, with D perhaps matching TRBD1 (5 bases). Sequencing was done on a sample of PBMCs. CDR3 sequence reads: CASSASGVRGESNTIYF. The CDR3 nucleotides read TGCGCCAGCAGCGCCTCGGGGGTTCGGGGAGAGAGCAACACCATATATTTT.